The TCR beta chain under discussion was sequenced for a study of PD-L1 blockade in urothelial cancer (dated by TCRdb to the late 2010s). As for the study more broadly: All patients started therapy around 2014 and received atezolizumab 1,200 mg intravenously every 3 weeks. Durable clinical benefit was defined as progression-free survival longer than 6 months, and TCR features were also tested against progression-free and overall survival. Blood samples were analyzed at two time points: 3 weeks after treatment start (second dose) and 6 weeks after treatment start. Blood samples gave a median of approximately 150,000 T cells and approximately 80,000 unique TCRs, with a median clonality of approximately 0.08. An exploratory multi-omic analysis was conducted of the somatic, immune and clinical correlates of response to PD-L1 blockade with atezolizumab in urothelial cancer. Pretreatment blood TCR-seq was available for 27 to 30 patients, at least one posttreatment blood collection was obtained for some 24 patients, and tumor TCR-seq was available for some 24 patients. Pretreatment tumor samples, along with matched peripheral blood collected serially before and after atezolizumab treatment, underwent TCR sequencing. Patients had an ECOG performance status of 0 or 1 and had received between 0 and 3 prior chemotherapy regimens. About 10 patients reached durable clinical benefit, while 20 patients did not. About nine tenths of the roughly 29 patients were identified as males with urothelial cancer of bladder origin, and a prior smoking history was reported by 18 of 29 patients. In the same patients who had TCR sequencing, pretreatment tumors also underwent whole exome sequencing and RNA sequencing.

To note about this clone: This clone's antigen is unknown. Nothing much larger sits one base from this clone, and base qualities are not available.

The paper as a whole reports these results and caveats: Improved progression-free and overall survival was found to be associated with pretreatment peripheral blood TCR clonality below the median. Small sample size (n ≈ 30) and many exploratory analyses mean the results are intended to be hypothesis-generating. Patients with durable benefit showed greater expansion of tumor-associated TCR clones in peripheral blood 3 weeks after starting treatment (n of about 20, p = 0.022).

To estimate absolute template abundance from read counts, synthetic TCR analog templates were spiked into each PCR. The immunoSEQ assay was used to amplify TCRbeta CDR3 regions from genomic DNA with bias-controlled V and J gene primers. Sequencing of rearranged TCRbeta segments was done at approximately 20X coverage. As for how the authors treated the data: Clustering was used to correct sequencing errors, and CDR3s were annotated against IMGT so that V, D and J genes could be assigned. Downstream analyses used only productive TCRbeta rearrangements, leaving out any out-of-frame or stop-codon sequences. Clonality was calculated as one minus the Shannon entropy normalized by the log of the number of unique productive sequences. Fisher's exact test with Benjamini-Hochberg correction, using a cutoff of adjusted p below 0.01, was how clones that differed between time points or between blood and tumor were identified. TCRdb stores this immuneACCESS table with in-frame sequences only. Part of the clones is absent; in the studies checked, under half of the shortfall reflects unresolved V genes, and no reason is known for the rest. Clone size and V and J calls were adopted from that table, with D and trimming inferred from the DNA. This sample is represented by around 45,000 clones; around 89% of them were singletons. Clones ranked in the top ten supply over 12% of the sample.

The germline V gene yields MGHRA for CDR1 and YSYEKL for CDR2. The CDR3, from cysteine to phenylalanine, totals 15 residues. The DNA shown is the 45-base CDR3, in frame from base 1. At the junction V is shortened by 5 bases and J by 6 bases; bases outside the gene matches: 8. A cohort of about 31 patients with locally advanced or metastatic urothelial carcinoma, treated at Memorial Sloan Kettering on a trial protocol, was included. Peripheral blood mononuclear cells were collected pretreatment and during treatment, with between 1 and 8 total time points per patient. The Qiagen DNeasy Blood extraction kit was used to purify genomic DNA from total PBMCs and tumor samples. PBMCs were collected pretreatment and during treatment, and were isolated and stored as previously described.

The sequence links TRBV4-1 to TRBJ2-7; 12 central nucleotides agree with TRBD2. The sequencing here drew on PBMCs, taken around atezolizumab (anti-PD-L1) treatment. This sequence was found in a woman in her fifties or sixties with urothelial cancer. The nucleotides are TGCGCCAGCAGCGCCCGACTAGCGGGGGAGCCCGAGCAGTACTTC. Translated, this gives CASSARLAGEPEQYF.